This T cell receptor beta chain was observed in a study of T cells in Graves' hyperthyroidism and ophthalmopathy. V dropped 7 bases and J dropped 4 bases, with 13 bases sitting between them. Germline V gene data show CDR1 as MNHNS and CDR2 as SASEGT. The CDR3 runs to 13 residues. Amplification targeted TCR beta CDR3 regions from RNA transcripts. RT-PCR in the first round (using the HTBI primer set) targeted the TCR CDR3. In TCRdb, the multiplex PCR reads were re-called with MiXCR into one record per CDR3 protein. The sample records roughly 280,000 distinct CDR3 sequences, around 20% being singletons. In regard to this clonotype: Here the CDR3 omits its conserved ending phenylalanine or tryptophan, so a read error is the likely source.

This sequence was found in a man under 40 with Graves' ophthalmopathy. The specimen sequenced was blood. The genes are TRBV6-1 and TRBJ1-1; no reliable D call. The CDR3 nucleotides read TGTGCCAGCATGGGGAAATTGAGCACTGAAGCTTTCTCT. Its translation is CASMGKLSTEAFS.